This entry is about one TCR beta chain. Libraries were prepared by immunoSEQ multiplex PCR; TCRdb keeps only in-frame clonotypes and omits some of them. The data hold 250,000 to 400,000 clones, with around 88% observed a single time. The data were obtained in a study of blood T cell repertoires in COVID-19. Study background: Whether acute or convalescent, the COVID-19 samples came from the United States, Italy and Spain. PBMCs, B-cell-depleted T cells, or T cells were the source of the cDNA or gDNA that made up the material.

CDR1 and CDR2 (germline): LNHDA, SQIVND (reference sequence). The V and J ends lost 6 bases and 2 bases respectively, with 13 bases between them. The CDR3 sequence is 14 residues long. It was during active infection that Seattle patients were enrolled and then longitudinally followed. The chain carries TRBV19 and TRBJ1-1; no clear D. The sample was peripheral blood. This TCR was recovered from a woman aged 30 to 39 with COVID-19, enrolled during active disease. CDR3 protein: CASSNNLINTEAFF. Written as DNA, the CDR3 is TGTGCCAGTAGCAACAACCTTATAAACACTGAAGCTTTCTTT.